The clone carrying this TCR beta chain was found a few times. This CDR3 is 15 amino acids long. These data belong to a study of blood T cell repertoires in COVID-19. Only in-frame clones appear in the TCRdb table, and some are missing; sequencing was by immunoSEQ multiplex PCR. The data hold 85,000 to 130,000 clones, with about two thirds observed a single time. The source of this sequence is a human donor with acute or convalescent COVID-19. The donor label of this sample is uncertain. Sequenced input: peripheral blood. The chain joins TRBV21-1 to TRBJ1-1; TRBD1, the table's D call, lacks a check against the DNA. TRBV21-1 is a pseudogene. DNA of the CDR3: TGTGCCACCCCGAATAGACAGGGAAGAAGGACTGAAGCTTTCTTT. Translated: CATPNRQGRRTEAFF.